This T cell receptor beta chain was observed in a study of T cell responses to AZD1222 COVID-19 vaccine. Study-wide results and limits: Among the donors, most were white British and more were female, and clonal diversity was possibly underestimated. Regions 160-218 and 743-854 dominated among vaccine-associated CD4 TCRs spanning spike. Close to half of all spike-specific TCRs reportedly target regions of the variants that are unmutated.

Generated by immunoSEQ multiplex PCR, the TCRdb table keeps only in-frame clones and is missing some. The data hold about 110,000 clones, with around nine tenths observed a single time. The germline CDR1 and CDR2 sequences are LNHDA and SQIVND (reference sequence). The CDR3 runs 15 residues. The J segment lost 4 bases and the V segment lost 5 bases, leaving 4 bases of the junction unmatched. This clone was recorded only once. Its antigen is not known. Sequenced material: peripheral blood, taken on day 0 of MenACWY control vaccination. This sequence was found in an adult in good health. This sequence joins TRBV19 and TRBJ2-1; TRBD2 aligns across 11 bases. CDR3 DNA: TGTGCCAGTAGTTTAGCGGGGGGGTCTTACAATGAGCAGTTCTTC. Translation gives CASSLAGGSYNEQFF.